The present T cell receptor (beta chain) was sequenced within a study of Graves' ophthalmopathy and Graves' hyperthyroidism. Notes on the study in general: Separation of ophthalmopathy from stable hyperthyroidism was achieved by a 13-signature model, at about 89% sensitivity and approximately 84% specificity.

V lost 0 bases and J lost 4, with 13 bases in between. The length of the CDR3 is 15 residues. Germline lookup yields CDR1 LGHNA and CDR2 YSLEER. CAS ≥3, NOSPECS ≥4, moderate-to-severe activity and duration under 3 months marked donors with ophthalmopathy. The PBMCs used were ones drawn from 9.5 to 10 ml of fresh peripheral blood. This clonotype was picked up a small number of times. Its antigen is not known. Transcripts of RNA were the source for amplifying TCR beta CDR3 regions. RT-PCR was first run with HTBI primers, then multiplex PCR in a second round. TCRdb called the multiplex PCR reads again in MiXCR, with one record for every CDR3 protein. In the table there are more than 550,000 distinct CDR3 sequences, about 40% of which are singletons.

V is TRBV4-3 and J is TRBJ2-7, with D perhaps matching TRBD1 (6 bases). The TCR was taken from an adult man with Graves' ophthalmopathy. Sequenced material: peripheral blood. The CDR3 here is CASSQDLQGLYEQYF. The CDR3 DNA reads TGCGCCAGCAGCCAAGATCTGCAGGGGTTGTACGAGCAGTACTTC.